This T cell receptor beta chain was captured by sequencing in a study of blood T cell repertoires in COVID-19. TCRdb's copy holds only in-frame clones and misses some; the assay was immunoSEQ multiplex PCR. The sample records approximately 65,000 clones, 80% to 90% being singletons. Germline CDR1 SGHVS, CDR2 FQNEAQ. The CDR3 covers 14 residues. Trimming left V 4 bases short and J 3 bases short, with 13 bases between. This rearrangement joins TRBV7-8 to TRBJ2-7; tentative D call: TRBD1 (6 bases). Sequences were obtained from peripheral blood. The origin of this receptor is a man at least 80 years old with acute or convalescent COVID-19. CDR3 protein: CASSSRDTGYEQYF. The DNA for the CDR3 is TGTGCCAGCAGCTCCCGGGACACGGGCTACGAGCAGTACTTC.